This entry lists 3 T cell receptor beta chains sequenced from one sample in a study of shared clonotypes between healthy human individuals. Generated by immunoSEQ multiplex PCR, the TCRdb table keeps only in-frame clones and is missing some. The sample lists roughly 1,000,000 clones, around 78% seen once, with roughly 0.61% in the top ten. Sequencing used memory CD4+ T cells from PBMCs. Indicated subset: CD45RA-negative fraction. These receptor sequences come from a man younger than 35 in good health. Some clones in this sample may be carry-over from other donors' samples.

This clone was picked up one time. The J gene is TRBJ2-2, the V gene TRBV2; possible D gene TRBD1, 6 bases. V was cut by 4 bases and J by 6 bases, with 9 bases left in between. The germline CDR1 and CDR2 sequences are SNHLY and FYNNEI. This CDR3 is 13 amino acids long. CDR3 residues: CASSVQGPGELFF. The DNA of the CDR3 is TGTGCCAGCAGTGTTCAGGGGCCCGGGGAGCTGTTTTTT.

The chain couples TRBV5-8 to TRBJ2-2, with 8 positions matching TRBD1. The CDR3 totals 15 residues. Per the germline V gene, CDR1 is SGHTS and CDR2 is YDEGEE. V lost 4 bases to trimming and J lost 6 bases; unmatched junction nucleotides: 8. CDR3 sequence: CASSPRGRGSGELFF. DNA of the CDR3: TGTGCCAGCAGCCCCAGGGGGCGTGGGTCCGGGGAGCTGTTTTTT. Filled out from reference TRBV5-8 and TRBJ2-2, the complete variable domain reads EAGVTQSPTHLIKTRGQQATLRCSPISGHTSVYWYQQALGLGLQFLLWYDEGEERNRGNFPPRFSGRQFPNYSSELNVNALELEDSALYLCASSPRGRGSGELFFGEGSRLTVL.

With respect to this clone: Other DNA sequences in this sample translate to the same CDR3. CDR3 residues: CASSGGSSGNTIYF. In DNA form, the CDR3 reads TGCGCCAGCAGCGGGGGGAGCTCTGGAAACACCATATATTTT. The genes are TRBV5-1 and TRBJ1-3; tentative D call: TRBD1 (5 bases). Trimming removed 4 bases at V and 0 bases at J, with 8 bases between. Germline loops: CDR1 SGHRS, CDR2 YFSETQ. The length of the CDR3 is 14 residues.